The 7 T cell receptor beta chains reported below all come from one sample, sequenced in a study of blood T cell repertoires in COVID-19. Repertoires were generated with immunoSEQ multiplex PCR, while TCRdb's copy carries only in-frame clones and drops some. The sample yields approximately 350,000 clones, roughly four fifths seen once. Source material: PBMCs or T cells enriched from blood (not recorded which). The receptors derive from a woman aged 45-59 years who had recovered from COVID-19.

The chain carries TRBV11-2 and TRBJ1-1; possibly TRBD1 for D (6 bases). The CDR3 extends over 13 amino acids. Germline CDR1 is SGHAT and CDR2 is FQNNGV. Between the trimmed V and J ends, which lost 6 bases and 5 bases, there was a span of 13 bases. This CDR3 reads CASRRIQGTEAFF. DNA for the CDR3: TGTGCCAGCAGGAGGATTCAGGGGACTGAAGCTTTCTTT.

Turning to this clone: Germline is not matched at one junction end, which may reflect a read error. This chain links TRBV5-6 with TRBJ2-2, with 7 nucleotides matching TRBD1. The CDR3 runs to 16 residues. Germline V gene sequence: CDR1 SGHDT, CDR2 YYEEEE. In DNA form, the CDR3 reads TGTGCCAGCAGTTTGGTATCGACAGGGAGCACCGGGGAGCTGTTTTTT. Its translation: CASSLVSTGSTGELFF. Full variable domain (remainder filled in from reference TRBV5-6 and TRBJ2-2): DAGVTQSPTHLIKTRGQQVTLRCSPKSGHDTVSWYQQALGQGPQFIFQYYEEEERQRGNFPDRFSGHQFPNYSSELNVNALLLGDSALYLCASSLVSTGSTGELFFGEGSRLTVL.

The table lists this clone with a few counts. The chain recombines TRBV15 with TRBJ1-1, with D perhaps matching TRBD1 (6 bases). The germline gives CDR1 LNHNV, CDR2 YYDKDF (reference sequence). Trimming left V 0 bases short and J 5 bases short, with 10 bases between. This CDR3 spans 14 amino acids. CDR3 sequence reads: CATSREDGQTEAFF. The CDR3 DNA sequence: TGTGCCACCAGCAGAGAGGACGGACAGACTGAAGCTTTCTTT.

About this clone itself: This sequence may be a read error, since a much larger clone differs from it by one base. V and J are TRBV7-9 and TRBJ1-2, with 7 bases that match TRBD1. The CDR3 spans 13 residues. Per germline, CDR1 SEHNR and CDR2 FQNEAQ (reference sequence). Trimming at V came to 4 bases and at J to 2 bases, leaving 1 base not matched to a gene. CDR3 in DNA: TGTGCCAGCAGCTCGGGACAGAACTATGGCTACACCTTC. Translation: CASSSGQNYGYTF.

The chain carries TRBV6-1 and TRBJ1-2, with D unclear. Germline V gene sequence: CDR1 MNHNS, CDR2 SASEGT. Trimming removed 0 bases at V and 2 bases at J, with 7 bases between. CDR3 length: 14 amino acids. The CDR3 loop reads CASSEALGNYGYTF. The CDR3 DNA reads as TGTGCCAGCAGTGAAGCGTTGGGCAACTATGGCTACACCTTC.

J is TRBJ2-7 and V is TRBV7-2, with a tentative D call TRBD2 (6 bases). This CDR3 has 14 residues. Deletions cut 4 bases from V and 2 bases from J, with 12 bases between. The germline V gene has CDR1 SGHTA and CDR2 FQGNSA. Here the CDR3 DNA reads TGTGCCAGCAGCTCCCTTGGCGGGACCTACGAGCAGTACTTC. The encoded protein is CASSSLGGTYEQYF. Full variable domain (remainder filled in from reference TRBV7-2 and TRBJ2-7): GAGVSQSPSNKVTEKGKDVELRCDPISGHTALYWYRQSLGQGLEFLIYFQGNSAPDKSGLPSDRFSAERTGGSVSTLTIQRTQQEDSAVYLCASSSLGGTYEQYFGPGTRLTVT.

The rearrangement links TRBV30 to TRBJ2-2; 8 nucleotides match TRBD1. CDR1 is GTSNPN and CDR2 is SVGIG in the germline V gene (reference sequence). V gave up 4 bases and J gave up 1 base; unmatched junction bases: 2. CDR3 size: 14 residues. The CDR3 DNA follows: TGTGCCTGGACCGGGACAGGGAACACCGGGGAGCTGTTTTTT. It translates to CAWTGTGNTGELFF.